The 27 T cell receptor beta chains below were found in one sample sequenced in a study of cytomegalovirus exposure and HLA in healthy donors (dated by TCRdb to between 2016 and 2019). Library method: the immunoSEQ multiplex PCR assay. The multiplex PCR relied on a mix of 60 forward primers for TCR Vbeta segments and 13 reverse primers for TCR Jbeta segments. TCRdb took over this immuneACCESS table, retaining in-frame rearrangements with V and J assigned. Such tables are incomplete; in checked studies, under half of the missing clones stem from an unresolved V gene, and the remainder is unexplained. The sample table records roughly 93,000 clones; around two thirds of these occur just once. The biggest ten clones account for 1.8% of the sample. The sample was PBMCs. The receptors were gathered from a male donor in good health and CMV-seronegative.

V is TRBV6-1 and J is TRBJ2-3; D possibly corresponds to TRBD2 (5 bases). The CDR3 spans 14 residues. Germline CDR1 and CDR2: MNHNS and SASEGT. Trimming removed 6 bases at V and 2 bases at J, with 12 bases between. The DNA of the CDR3 is TGTGCCAGCAGGAGACGGGGAGACACAGATACGCAGTATTTT. It translates to CASRRRGDTDTQYF.

The chain links TRBV7-3 to TRBJ1-1, with a possible D match to TRBD1 (6 bases). V was trimmed by 4 bases and J by 1 base, leaving 16 bases between them. Germline CDR1 is SGHTA and CDR2 is FQGTGA. The CDR3 is made up of 16 amino acids. The CDR3 bases are TGTGCCAGCAGCTCAAAATCCTGGACAGCGAACACTGAAGCTTTCTTT. Translation gives CASSSKSWTANTEAFF.

This clone was detected only a few times. J is TRBJ1-4 and V is TRBV15; D is unclear. In germline, CDR1 is LNHNV, CDR2 YYDKDF (reference sequence). The germline V and J ends were trimmed by 5 bases and 5 bases, with 18 bases remaining between them. The CDR3 extends over 16 amino acids. The CDR3 protein is CATSPGMGVINEKLFF. The CDR3 bases are TGTGCCACCAGCCCCGGCATGGGCGTGATAAATGAAAAACTGTTTTTT.

The chain employs TRBV11-3 and TRBJ1-1; a possible D gene is TRBD1 (5 bases). This CDR3 spans 13 amino acids. V was trimmed by 2 bases and J by 1 base, leaving 5 bases between them. Germline V gene sequence: CDR1 SGHNT, CDR2 YENEEA. The CDR3: CASSLTGNTEAFF. The CDR3 DNA follows: TGTGCCAGCAGCTTAACAGGGAACACTGAAGCTTTCTTT.

The rearrangement uses TRBV5-4 and TRBJ1-1, with 11 bases lining up with TRBD1. The length of the CDR3 is 16 residues. Trimming at V came to 4 bases and at J to 0 bases, leaving 5 bases not matched to a gene. From germline, CDR1 is SGHNT and CDR2 YYREEE (reference sequence). CDR3 DNA: TGTGCCAGCAGCATAGGACAGGGGGCGATGAACACTGAAGCTTTCTTT. The encoded protein is CASSIGQGAMNTEAFF. Full variable domain (remainder filled in from reference TRBV5-4 and TRBJ1-1): ETGVTQSPTHLIKTRGQQVTLRCSSQSGHNTVSWYQQALGQGPQFIFQYYREEENGRGNFPPRFSGLQFPNYSSELNVNALELDDSALYLCASSIGQGAMNTEAFFGQGTRLTVV.

The chain recombines TRBV6-4 with TRBJ2-1; D is ambiguous. Germline V gene data show CDR1 as MRHNA and CDR2 as SNTAGT. This CDR3 is built from 12 residues. The V end lost 3 bases, the J end lost 11 bases, and 11 bases lay between the germline ends. CDR3 coding DNA: TGTGCCAGCAGTGATTACAGAGCTCAGCAGTTCTTC. Its translation: CASSDYRAQQFF.

This sequence joins TRBV6-5 and TRBJ2-5; 9 nucleotides line up with TRBD2. This CDR3 has 14 residues. Trimming took 6 bases from V and 4 from J; bases not matched to a gene: 6. The germline gives CDR1 MNHEY, CDR2 SVGAGI. CDR3 sequence: CASSVSGSGETQYF. As DNA, the CDR3 is TGTGCCAGCAGCGTTAGCGGGAGCGGAGAGACCCAGTACTTC.

This clone has just a few counts. This chain uses TRBV28 with TRBJ2-7; TRBD2 aligns across 10 bases. The CDR3 loop spans 16 amino acids. Germline CDR1 is MDHEN and CDR2 is SYDVKM. The ends lost 4 bases at V and 1 base at J; junction bases unmatched: 7. Here the CDR3 DNA reads TGTGCCAGCAGTTCTCCGCGGACTAGCGGTTCCTACGAGCAGTACTTC. It yields the protein CASSSPRTSGSYEQYF.

This rearrangement joins TRBV28 to TRBJ1-1, with D possibly matching TRBD1 (5 bases). Germline CDR1 MDHEN, CDR2 SYDVKM. This CDR3 contains 15 residues. V gave up 5 bases and J gave up 0 bases, with 13 bases separating them. Written as DNA, the CDR3 is TGTGCCAGCAGTCCCAACAGGAGATTGAACACTGAAGCTTTCTTT. Translated, it gives CASSPNRRLNTEAFF.

The genes are TRBV19 and TRBJ2-4; TRBD1 aligns across 8 bases. This CDR3 comprises 16 residues. Germline V lookup: CDR1 LNHDA, CDR2 SQIVND (reference sequence). V shed 5 bases, J shed 4 bases, and the junction held 10 bases outside the gene matches. CDR3 protein: CASSVLRGQVKNIQYF. CDR3 coding DNA: TGTGCCAGTAGTGTTTTACGGGGACAGGTGAAAAACATTCAGTACTTC.

V is TRBV5-4 and J is TRBJ2-7, with TRBD1 as a possible D gene (6 bases). Per the germline V gene, CDR1 is SGHNT and CDR2 is YYREEE (reference sequence). The CDR3 covers 15 residues. The ends were cut back, 0 bases at V and 1 base at J, with 11 bases in the middle. The CDR3 region is CASSLGPRGSYEQYF. CDR3 bases: TGTGCCAGCAGCTTGGGTCCCAGGGGTTCCTACGAGCAGTACTTC.

The chain couples TRBV29-1 to TRBJ2-7; TRBD2 matches 10 bases. This CDR3 region has 15 residues. Germline CDR1 is SQVTM and CDR2 is ANQGSEA. Losses at the gene ends were 8 bases for V and 3 bases for J; bases not matched to a gene: 13. CDR3 in amino acids: CSSKAGTSGDYEQYF. The CDR3 DNA sequence: TGCAGCTCCAAGGCGGGTACTAGCGGGGACTACGAGCAGTACTTC.

The chain carries TRBV12-5 and TRBJ1-5; the D is unclear. Trimming stripped 0 bases from V and 0 bases from J, with 18 bases between. The CDR3 runs 19 residues. Germline-derived CDR1 and CDR2 are LGHNT and FRNRAP. The CDR3 is CASGLVRMSRQDSNQPQHF. The CDR3 DNA sequence: TGTGCTAGTGGTTTGGTACGTATGTCTAGGCAAGATAGCAATCAGCCCCAGCATTTT.

V and J are TRBV6-1 and TRBJ2-6, with 9 bases identical to TRBD1. The CDR3 length is 18 residues. J was trimmed by 0 bases and V by 4 bases; bases with no gene match: 7. The germline V gene has CDR1 MNHNS and CDR2 SASEGT. CDR3 loop: CASSAHRDRASGANVLTF. CDR3 DNA sequence: TGTGCCAGCAGTGCGCACCGGGACAGGGCCTCTGGGGCCAACGTCCTGACTTTC.

The rearrangement joins TRBV27 to TRBJ2-3, with 13 bases aligning to TRBD2. The CDR3 is 15 amino acids. CDR1 is MNHEY, CDR2 SMNVEV, per germline (reference sequence). The ends lost 5 bases at V and 6 bases at J; junction bases unmatched: 5. The CDR3 here is CASSKLAGGPDTQYF. In DNA form, the CDR3 reads TGTGCCAGCAGTAAACTAGCGGGAGGGCCCGATACGCAGTATTTT.

This clone turned up a few times. The V and J genes are TRBV27 and TRBJ2-1; D perhaps matches TRBD2 (5 bases). The CDR3 spans 14 residues. V lost 1 base and J 8 bases, leaving 12 bases between the germline ends. Germline V gene sequence: CDR1 MNHEY, CDR2 SMNVEV (reference sequence). The CDR3 coding sequence is TGTGCCAGCAGTTTATGGGAGACAATGGATGAGCAGTTCTTC. It codes for CASSLWETMDEQFF.

The V gene is TRBV6-1, the J gene TRBJ2-5; D not certain. The germline CDR1 and CDR2 sequences are MNHNS and SASEGT. The V and J ends lost 3 bases and 9 bases respectively, with 8 bases between them. The CDR3 consists of 11 residues. CDR3 coding DNA: TGTGCCAGCAGTGAGGTTTCGGCCCAGTACTTC. Translated, it gives CASSEVSAQYF.

This CDR3 is CASSPRTGGPREQYF. Here the CDR3 DNA reads TGCGCCAGCAGCCCACGGACAGGGGGCCCCCGCGAGCAGTACTTC. The gene calls are TRBV5-1 and TRBJ2-7; 11 bases are shared with TRBD1. CDR3 size: 15 residues. CDR1 is SGHRS and CDR2 is YFSETQ in the germline V gene. V was pared by 4 bases and J by 6 bases, with 9 bases of the junction left unmatched.

The genes are TRBV5-5 and TRBJ2-7; 8 bases match TRBD2. Germline values: CDR1 SGHKS, CDR2 YYEKEE (reference sequence). The CDR3 consists of 14 residues. Trimming cost V 10 bases and J 3 bases; bases outside gene matches: 12. DNA for the CDR3: TGTGCCTCAGCCGCTACTAGCGGATACTACGAGCAGTACTTC. It is translated as CASAATSGYYEQYF.

The V call is TRBV30, the J call TRBJ2-5; TRBD1 aligns across 12 bases. This CDR3 region has 15 residues. Germline trimming cut 1 base from V and 5 bases from J; bases unmatched to any gene: 5. Germline CDR1 reads GTSNPN; CDR2 reads SVGIG (reference sequence). The CDR3 protein is CAWSGGTGGGETQYF. In DNA, the CDR3 is TGTGCCTGGAGTGGGGGGACAGGGGGCGGCGAGACCCAGTACTTC.

The chain couples TRBV14 to TRBJ1-2; 7 bases align to TRBD1. The CDR3 is 12 residues long. The V segment lost 5 bases and the J segment 7 bases; nucleotides outside the gene matches: 4. Germline values: CDR1 SGHDN, CDR2 FVKESK. The CDR3 DNA follows: TGTGCCAGCAGCGAGGGGGCGGTTGGCTACACCTTC. Translated: CASSEGAVGYTF.

The V call is TRBV2, the J call TRBJ1-1; the match to TRBD1 covers 8 bases. The CDR3 runs to 14 residues. The germline V gene encodes CDR1 SNHLY and CDR2 FYNNEI. V lost 6 bases and J lost 7; bases outside the gene matches: 10. CDR3 amino acids: CASRGTGSPLEAFF. CDR3 in DNA: TGTGCCAGCAGGGGGACAGGCTCTCCCCTTGAAGCTTTCTTT.

This sequence joins TRBV5-4 and TRBJ1-2; D might be TRBD1 (5 bases). The germline CDR1 and CDR2 sequences are SGHNT and YYREEE (reference sequence). V was pared by 3 bases and J by 1 base, with 7 bases between. This CDR3 is built from 13 residues. CDR3 sequence (DNA): TGTGCCAGCAGCTCCCAGGGTAACTATGGCTACACCTTC. Protein product: CASSSQGNYGYTF.

The count of this clone is one. The chain links TRBV18 to TRBJ2-7; possibly TRBD2 for D (6 bases). CDR1 is KGHSH and CDR2 is LQKENI in the germline V gene. The CDR3 has 16 residues. V was shortened by 2 bases and J by 2 bases, with 16 bases between the two germline ends. The CDR3 sequence is CASSPGRERATYEQYF. Written as DNA, the CDR3 is TGTGCCAGCTCACCAGGGCGGGAAAGAGCTACCTACGAGCAGTACTTC.

This rearrangement joins TRBV28 to TRBJ1-1, with D perhaps matching TRBD1 (5 bases). The CDR3 is 15 amino acids. The germline V gene has CDR1 MDHEN and CDR2 SYDVKM. Trimming stripped 2 bases from V and 6 bases from J, with 16 bases between. CDR3 DNA: TGTGCCAGCAGTTTAGGGGGGGGTGATTTGGCTGAAGCTTTCTTT. It encodes CASSLGGGDLAEAFF.

This chain connects TRBV7-9 to TRBJ2-6; 11 bases fit TRBD1. Germline V gene data show CDR1 as SEHNR and CDR2 as FQNEAQ (reference sequence). This CDR3 is 18 amino acids long. V shed 5 bases, J shed 1 base, and the junction held 7 bases outside the gene matches. CDR3 bases: TGTGCCAGCAGCCCGCCGGGACAGGGGGAGTCTGGGGCCAACGTCCTGACTTTC. It encodes CASSPPGQGESGANVLTF.

CDR3 bases: TGTGCCAGCAGCCAACCGGGGACTAGCGGGAGCCCTTTAGGCGAGCAGTACTTC. Translation: CASSQPGTSGSPLGEQYF. This chain connects TRBV4-2 to TRBJ2-7; 14 bases line up with TRBD2. Per the germline V gene, CDR1 is LGHNA and CDR2 is YNFKEQ. The CDR3 has 18 residues. J gave up 6 bases and V 2 bases, and 12 bases lay outside the gene matches.